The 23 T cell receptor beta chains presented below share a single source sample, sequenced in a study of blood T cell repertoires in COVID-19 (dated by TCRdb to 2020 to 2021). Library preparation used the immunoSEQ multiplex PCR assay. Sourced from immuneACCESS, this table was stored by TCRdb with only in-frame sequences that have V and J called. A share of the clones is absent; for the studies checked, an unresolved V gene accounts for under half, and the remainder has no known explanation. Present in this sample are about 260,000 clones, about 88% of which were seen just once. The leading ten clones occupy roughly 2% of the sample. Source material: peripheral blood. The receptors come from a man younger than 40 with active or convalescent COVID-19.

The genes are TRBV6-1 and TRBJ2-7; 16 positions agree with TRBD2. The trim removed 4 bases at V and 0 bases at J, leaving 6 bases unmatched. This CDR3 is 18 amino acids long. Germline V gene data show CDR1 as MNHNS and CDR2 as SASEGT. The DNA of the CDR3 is TGTGCCAGCAGTGTAGGGACTAGCGGGGGGGTCTTCTCCTACGAGCAGTACTTC. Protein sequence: CASSVGTSGGVFSYEQYF.

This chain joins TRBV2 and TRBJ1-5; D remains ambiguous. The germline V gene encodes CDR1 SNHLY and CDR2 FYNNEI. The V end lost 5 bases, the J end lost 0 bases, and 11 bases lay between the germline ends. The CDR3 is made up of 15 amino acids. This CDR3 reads CASSLSDTSNQPQHF. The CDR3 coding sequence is TGTGCCAGCAGTTTATCAGATACTAGCAATCAGCCCCAGCATTTT.

CDR3 nucleotides: TGTGCCAGCAGCCAAGACAGGGGAATAGGGGAGCTGTTTTTT. This codes for CASSQDRGIGELFF. The genes are TRBV14 and TRBJ2-2, with TRBD1 as a possible D gene (6 bases). The ends were cut back, 0 bases at V and 8 bases at J, with 10 bases in the middle. CDR3 length: 14 residues. Looked up from germline, CDR1 is SGHDN and CDR2 is FVKESK.

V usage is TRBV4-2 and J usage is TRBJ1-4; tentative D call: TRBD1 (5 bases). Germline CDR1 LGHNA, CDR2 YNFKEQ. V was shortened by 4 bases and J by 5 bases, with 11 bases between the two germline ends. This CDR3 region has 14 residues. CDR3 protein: CASSLRAENEKLFF. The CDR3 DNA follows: TGTGCCAGCAGCCTCAGGGCGGAAAATGAAAAACTGTTTTTT.

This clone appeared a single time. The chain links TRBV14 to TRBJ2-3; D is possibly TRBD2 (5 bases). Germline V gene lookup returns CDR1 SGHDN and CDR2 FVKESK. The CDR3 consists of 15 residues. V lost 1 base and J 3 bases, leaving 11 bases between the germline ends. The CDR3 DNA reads TGTGCCAGCAGCCAAGCGGGGTTAGGGACAGATACGCAGTATTTT. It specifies CASSQAGLGTDTQYF.

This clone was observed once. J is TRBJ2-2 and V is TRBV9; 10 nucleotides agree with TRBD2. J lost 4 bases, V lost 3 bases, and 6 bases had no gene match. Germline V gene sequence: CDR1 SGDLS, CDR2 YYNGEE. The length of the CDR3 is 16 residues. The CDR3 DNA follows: TGTGCCAGCAGCGCCGTAGCGGGGGGAGTCACCGGGGAGCTGTTTTTT. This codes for CASSAVAGGVTGELFF.

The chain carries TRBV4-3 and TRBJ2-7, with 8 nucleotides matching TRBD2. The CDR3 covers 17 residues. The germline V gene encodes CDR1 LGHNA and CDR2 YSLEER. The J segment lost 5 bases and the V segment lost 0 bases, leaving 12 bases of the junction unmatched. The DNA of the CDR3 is TGCGCCAGCAGCCAAGATCCTACCGGGGGGGCTGTAGACGAGCAGTACTTC. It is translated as CASSQDPTGGAVDEQYF.

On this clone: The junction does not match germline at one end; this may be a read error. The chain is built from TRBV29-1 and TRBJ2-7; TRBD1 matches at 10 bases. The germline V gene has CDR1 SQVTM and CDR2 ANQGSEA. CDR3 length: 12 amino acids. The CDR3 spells CSVEGQGDEQYF. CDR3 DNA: TGCAGCGTCGAAGGACAGGGGGACGAGCAGTACTTC.

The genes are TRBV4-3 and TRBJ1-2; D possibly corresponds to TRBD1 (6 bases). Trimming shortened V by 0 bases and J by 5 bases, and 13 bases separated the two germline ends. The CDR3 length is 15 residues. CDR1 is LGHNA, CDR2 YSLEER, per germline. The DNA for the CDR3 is TGCGCCAGCAGCCAAGAAGACAGGTTCCCTTATGGCTACACCTTC. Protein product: CASSQEDRFPYGYTF.

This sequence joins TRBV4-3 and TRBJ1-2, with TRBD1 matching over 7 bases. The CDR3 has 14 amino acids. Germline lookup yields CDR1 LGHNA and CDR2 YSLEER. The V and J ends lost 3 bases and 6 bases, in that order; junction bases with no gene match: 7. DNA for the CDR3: TGCGCCAGCAGCCATATAGAGGGGGCGCATGGCTACACCTTC. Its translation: CASSHIEGAHGYTF.

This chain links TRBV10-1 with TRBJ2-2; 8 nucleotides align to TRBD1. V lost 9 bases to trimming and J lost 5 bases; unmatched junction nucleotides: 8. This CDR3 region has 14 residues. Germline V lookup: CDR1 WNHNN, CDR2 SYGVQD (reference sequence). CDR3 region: CARDREVKTGELFF. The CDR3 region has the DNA TGCGCCAGGGACAGGGAGGTAAAAACCGGGGAGCTGTTTTTT.

Here the CDR3 reads CASRQPSGGAETQYF. The CDR3 DNA is TGTGCCAGCAGGCAACCTAGCGGGGGGGCCGAGACCCAGTACTTC. This chain links TRBV6-5 with TRBJ2-5; TRBD2 aligns across 12 bases. The germline V gene encodes CDR1 MNHEY and CDR2 SVGAGI. V lost 6 bases to trimming and J lost 5 bases; unmatched junction nucleotides: 7. The CDR3 covers 15 residues.

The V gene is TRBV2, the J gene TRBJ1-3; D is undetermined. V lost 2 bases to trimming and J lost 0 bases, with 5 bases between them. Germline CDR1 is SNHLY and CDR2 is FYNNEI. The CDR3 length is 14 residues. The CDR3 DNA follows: TGTGCCAGCAGTGAACTGGCCTCTGGAAACACCATATATTTT. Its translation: CASSELASGNTIYF.

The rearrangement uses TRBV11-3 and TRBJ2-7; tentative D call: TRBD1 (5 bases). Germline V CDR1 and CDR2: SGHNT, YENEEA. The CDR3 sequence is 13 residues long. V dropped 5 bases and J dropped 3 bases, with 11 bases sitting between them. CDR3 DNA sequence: TGTGCCAGCAGCCCCGGACACTTCTACGAGCAGTACTTC. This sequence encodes CASSPGHFYEQYF.

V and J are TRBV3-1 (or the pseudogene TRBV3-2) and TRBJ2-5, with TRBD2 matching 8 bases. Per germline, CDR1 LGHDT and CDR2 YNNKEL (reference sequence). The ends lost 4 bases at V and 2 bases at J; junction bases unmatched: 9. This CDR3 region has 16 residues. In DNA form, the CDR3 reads TGTGCCAGCAGCCGCCGTGCGGGGGGCCAACAAGAGACCCAGTACTTC. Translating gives CASSRRAGGQQETQYF.

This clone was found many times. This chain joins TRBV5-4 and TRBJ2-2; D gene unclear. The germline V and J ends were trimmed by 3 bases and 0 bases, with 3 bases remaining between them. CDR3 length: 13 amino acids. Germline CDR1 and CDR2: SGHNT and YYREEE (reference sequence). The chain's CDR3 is CASSSANTGELFF. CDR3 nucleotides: TGTGCCAGCAGCTCCGCGAACACCGGGGAGCTGTTTTTT. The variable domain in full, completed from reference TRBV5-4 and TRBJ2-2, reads ETGVTQSPTHLIKTRGQQVTLRCSSQSGHNTVSWYQQALGQGPQFIFQYYREEENGRGNFPPRFSGLQFPNYSSELNVNALELDDSALYLCASSSANTGELFFGEGSRLTVL.

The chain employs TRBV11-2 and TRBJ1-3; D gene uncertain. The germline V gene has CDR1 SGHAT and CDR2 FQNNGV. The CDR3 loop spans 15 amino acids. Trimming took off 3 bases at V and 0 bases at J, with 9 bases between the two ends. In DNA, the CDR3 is TGTGCCAGCAGCTTCGAGGCTAGCTCTGGAAACACCATATATTTT. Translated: CASSFEASSGNTIYF.

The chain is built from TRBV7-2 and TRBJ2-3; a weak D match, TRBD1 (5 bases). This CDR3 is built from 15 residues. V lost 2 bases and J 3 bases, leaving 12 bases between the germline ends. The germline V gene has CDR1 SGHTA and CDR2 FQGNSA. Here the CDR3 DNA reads TGTGCCAGCAGCTTATCCCAGGGTAGGACAGATACGCAGTATTTT. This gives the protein CASSLSQGRTDTQYF.

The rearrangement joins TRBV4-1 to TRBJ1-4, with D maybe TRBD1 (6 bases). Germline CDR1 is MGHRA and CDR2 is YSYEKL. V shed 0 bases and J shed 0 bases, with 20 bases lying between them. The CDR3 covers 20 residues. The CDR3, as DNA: TGCGCCAGCAGCCAAGATAGGGGGAGTTTAGCAACTGCAACTAATGAAAAACTGTTTTTT. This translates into CASSQDRGSLATATNEKLFF.

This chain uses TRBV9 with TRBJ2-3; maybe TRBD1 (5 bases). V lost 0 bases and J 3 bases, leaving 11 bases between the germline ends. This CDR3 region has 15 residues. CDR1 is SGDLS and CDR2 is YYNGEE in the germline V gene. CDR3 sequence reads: CASSVGTLPTDTQYF. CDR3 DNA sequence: TGTGCCAGCAGCGTAGGGACATTGCCAACAGATACGCAGTATTTT. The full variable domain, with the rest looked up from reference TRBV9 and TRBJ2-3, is DSGVTQTPKHLITATGQRVTLRCSPRSGDLSVYWYQQSLDQGLQFLIQYYNGEERAKGNILERFSAQQFPDLHSELNLSSLELGDSALYFCASSVGTLPTDTQYFGPGTRLTVL.

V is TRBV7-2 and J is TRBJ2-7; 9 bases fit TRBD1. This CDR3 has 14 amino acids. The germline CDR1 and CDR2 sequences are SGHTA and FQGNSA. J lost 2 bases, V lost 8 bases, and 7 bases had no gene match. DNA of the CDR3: TGTGCCAGCCAAGAAGGGACAGGGCCCTACGAGCAGTACTTC. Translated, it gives CASQEGTGPYEQYF.

The CDR3 DNA reads as TGTGCCACCAGCAGAGAGCCGGGAGCTAACTATGGCTACACCTTC. Amino acids: CATSREPGANYGYTF. The chain links TRBV15 to TRBJ1-2, with D uncertain. Trimming removed 0 bases from V and 0 bases from J, with 8 bases in between. Germline-derived CDR1 and CDR2 are LNHNV and YYDKDF (reference sequence). The length of the CDR3 is 15 residues.

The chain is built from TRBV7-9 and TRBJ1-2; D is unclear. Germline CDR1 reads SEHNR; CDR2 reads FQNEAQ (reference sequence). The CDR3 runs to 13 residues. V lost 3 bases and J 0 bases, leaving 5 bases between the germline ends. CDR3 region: CASSFNTNYGYTF. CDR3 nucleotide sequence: TGTGCCAGCAGCTTCAACACTAACTATGGCTACACCTTC.